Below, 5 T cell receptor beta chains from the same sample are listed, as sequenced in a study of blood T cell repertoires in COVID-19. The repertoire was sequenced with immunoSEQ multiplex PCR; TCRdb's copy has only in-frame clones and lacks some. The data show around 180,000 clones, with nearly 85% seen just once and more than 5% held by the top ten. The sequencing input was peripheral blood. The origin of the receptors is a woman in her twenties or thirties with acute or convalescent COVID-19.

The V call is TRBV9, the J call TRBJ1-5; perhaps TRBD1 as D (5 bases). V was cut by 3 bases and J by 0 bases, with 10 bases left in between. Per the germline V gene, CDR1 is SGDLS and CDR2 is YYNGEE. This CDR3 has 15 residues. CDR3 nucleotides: TGTGCCAGCAGCGAGGGGACTATTAGCAATCAGCCCCAGCATTTT. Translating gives CASSEGTISNQPQHF.

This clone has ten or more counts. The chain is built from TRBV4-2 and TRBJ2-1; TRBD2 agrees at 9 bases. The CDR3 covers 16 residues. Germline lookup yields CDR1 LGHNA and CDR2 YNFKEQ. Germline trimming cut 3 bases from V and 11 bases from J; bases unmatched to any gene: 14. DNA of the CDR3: TGTGCCAGCAGCCAGCAGACTAGCGGCTCCTATACACAGCAGTTCTTC. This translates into CASSQQTSGSYTQQFF.

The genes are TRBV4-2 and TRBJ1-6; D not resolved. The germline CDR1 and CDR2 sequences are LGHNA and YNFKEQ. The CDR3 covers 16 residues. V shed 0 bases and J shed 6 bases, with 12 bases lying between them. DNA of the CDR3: TGTGCCAGCAGCCAAGAAGTGCAGGATTTTAATTCACCCCTCCACTTT. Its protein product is CASSQEVQDFNSPLHF.

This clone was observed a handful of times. CDR3: CASSRQGRALAEAFF. The CDR3 coding sequence is TGTGCCAGTAGTCGACAGGGCCGCGCACTCGCTGAAGCTTTCTTT. The rearrangement joins TRBV19 to TRBJ1-1; 7 bases agree with TRBD1. Germline lookup yields CDR1 LNHDA and CDR2 SQIVND (reference sequence). Trimming at V came to 5 bases and at J to 6 bases, leaving 12 bases not matched to a gene. CDR3 length equals 15 residues.

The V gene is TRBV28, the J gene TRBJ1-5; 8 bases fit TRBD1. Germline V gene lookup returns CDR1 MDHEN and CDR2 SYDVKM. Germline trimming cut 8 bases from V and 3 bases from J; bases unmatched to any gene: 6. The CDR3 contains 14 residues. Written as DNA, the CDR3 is TGTGCCAGCGAGGACAGGGCCGCCAATCAGCCCCAGCATTTT. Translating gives CASEDRAANQPQHF. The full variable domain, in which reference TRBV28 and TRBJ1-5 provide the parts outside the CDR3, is DVKVTQSSRYLVKRTGEKVFLECVQDMDHENMFWYRQDPGLGLRLIYFSYDVKMKEKGDIPEGYSVSREKKERFSLILESASTNQTSMYLCASEDRAANQPQHFGDGTRLSIL.